Below are 12 T cell receptor beta chains sequenced from a single sample in a study of T-cell memory formation after mild COVID-19. TCRdb redid the calling of the 5' RACE reads with MiXCR, one entry per CDR3 protein. The sample comprises more than 110,000 distinct CDR3 sequences, around 27% of which are singletons, and approximately 25% rests with the top ten. Sequencing was performed on PBMCs or a T cell subset sorted from them (not recorded which). The receptors stem from an adult woman who had mild COVID-19 (a few samples of this study predate the infection). Cell type and time point are not known.

The chain couples TRBV9 to TRBJ2-7, with D possibly being TRBD1 or TRBD2 (5 bases each). The CDR3 is 18 amino acids. Germline CDR1 SGDLS, CDR2 YYNGEE. V lost 0 bases and J 0 bases, leaving 19 bases between the germline ends. CDR3 region: CASSVVGALLGPSYEQYF. CDR3 DNA sequence: TGTGCCAGCAGCGTAGTCGGGGCGCTCCTAGGCCCCTCCTACGAGCAGTACTTC. Complete variable domain (other parts from reference TRBV9 and TRBJ2-7): DSGVTQTPKHLITATGQRVTLRCSPRSGDLSVYWYQQSLDQGLQFLIQYYNGEERAKGNILERFSAQQFPDLHSELNLSSLELGDSALYFCASSVVGALLGPSYEQYFGPGTRLTVT.

Here the CDR3 DNA reads TGTGCCACCAGTGAGCCTTCTCTAGGCTACGAGCAGTACTTC. Amino acids: CATSEPSLGYEQYF. J is TRBJ2-7 and V is TRBV24-1; D gene unclear. The V gene lost 4 bases and the J gene lost 3 bases, with 12 bases spanning the gap. The CDR3 loop spans 14 amino acids. The germline V gene encodes CDR1 KGHDR and CDR2 SFDVKD.

The chain joins TRBV11-3 to TRBJ1-1; D unresolved. Deletions cut 4 bases from V and 5 bases from J, with 14 bases between. This CDR3 is 14 amino acids long. Germline V CDR1 and CDR2: SGHNT, YENEEA. The CDR3 is CASSSYSAGTEAFF. CDR3 nucleotide sequence: TGTGCCAGCAGCTCGTACAGCGCGGGGACTGAAGCTTTCTTT.

The V call is TRBV6-2 or TRBV6-3, the J call TRBJ2-3; a weak D match, TRBD1 (6 bases). CDR3 length equals 15 residues. CDR1 is MNHEY, CDR2 SVGEGT, per germline. Trimming pared 3 bases from V and 4 bases from J, leaving 14 bases between. CDR3 region: CASSYLPAGADTQYF. As DNA, the CDR3 is TGTGCCAGCAGTTATCTACCCGCAGGGGCAGATACGCAGTATTTT.

This clonotype was detected a few times. V is TRBV12-3 or TRBV12-4 and J is TRBJ1-5, with no clear D. Trimming pared 5 bases from V and 2 bases from J, leaving 13 bases between. The CDR3 runs 15 residues. The CDR3 coding sequence is TGTGCCAGCAGTCCCCCGGGGTACGGCAATCAGCCCCAGCATTTT. It yields the protein CASSPPGYGNQPQHF.

Only a few counts were recorded for this clonotype. The V and J genes are TRBV4-1 and TRBJ2-3; TRBD1 matches at 7 bases. Germline V lookup: CDR1 MGHRA, CDR2 YSYEKL. Trimming took 4 bases from V and 4 from J; bases not matched to a gene: 2. This CDR3 is built from 13 residues. The CDR3 DNA is TGCGCCAGCAGCCCGGGACAGCCAGATACGCAGTATTTT. It is translated as CASSPGQPDTQYF.

The genes are TRBV11-2 and TRBJ2-1; D is perhaps TRBD2 (5 bases). This CDR3 contains 14 residues. Trimming shortened V by 6 bases and J by 5 bases, and 14 bases separated the two germline ends. Germline V gene data show CDR1 as SGHAT and CDR2 as FQNNGV. DNA for the CDR3: TGTGCCAGCAGACCAGCCGGGGTTAACAATGAGCAGTTCTTC. It yields the protein CASRPAGVNNEQFF.

The rearrangement joins TRBV4-1 to TRBJ2-1; D is unresolved. Trimming stripped 0 bases from V and 7 bases from J, with 7 bases between. The CDR3 covers 13 residues. Per the germline V gene, CDR1 is MGHRA and CDR2 is YSYEKL. CDR3 DNA: TGCGCCAGCAGCCAAGAAGGGCGGAATGAGCAGTTCTTC. It specifies CASSQEGRNEQFF.

This clonotype was detected only a few times. V usage is TRBV27 and J usage is TRBJ2-3, with 12 bases identical to TRBD2. CDR3 length: 16 amino acids. Germline lookup yields CDR1 MNHEY and CDR2 SMNVEV (reference sequence). V lost 4 bases, J lost 2 bases, and 4 bases stayed unmatched. The CDR3: CASSSLAGGLTDTQYF. The CDR3 bases are TGTGCCAGCAGTTCACTAGCGGGGGGTCTCACAGATACGCAGTATTTT.

The chain employs TRBV29-1 and TRBJ2-7; TRBD1 matches 10 bases. This CDR3 comprises 15 residues. The germline V gene has CDR1 SQVTM and CDR2 ANQGSEA. After removal of 4 bases from V and 2 bases from J, the junction contained 8 bases not matched to a gene. CDR3 sequence (DNA): TGCAGCGTTGTCCCCGGGACAGGGGTAGCCTACGAGCAGTACTTC. Translation: CSVVPGTGVAYEQYF.

The rearrangement uses TRBV5-1 and TRBJ2-1, with D uncertain. V shed 0 bases and J shed 10 bases, with 11 bases lying between them. Per the germline V gene, CDR1 is SGHRS and CDR2 is YFSETQ. The CDR3 totals 13 residues. CDR3 DNA: TGCGCCAGCAGCTTGGCCGGGTTCCGGGAGCAGTTCTTC. Its translation: CASSLAGFREQFF.

This clonotype was counted a few times. The genes are TRBV4-1 and TRBJ2-7; D remains unclear. This CDR3 comprises 14 residues. The V gene lost 2 bases and the J gene lost 3 bases, with 11 bases spanning the gap. Germline CDR1 reads MGHRA; CDR2 reads YSYEKL. The CDR3 loop is CASSQTAGYYEQYF. CDR3 DNA sequence: TGCGCCAGCAGCCAAACTGCTGGCTACTACGAGCAGTACTTC.